This T cell receptor (beta chain) was retrieved from a study of blood T cell repertoires in COVID-19. Assignment of participants to cohorts was predicated upon participant-reported clinical history. Recovery meant two consecutive negative NP/OP PCR tests, professional clearance, or resolved symptoms. The table came from immunoSEQ multiplex PCR; TCRdb's copy has only in-frame clones and leaves some out. The sample records 130,000 to 150,000 clones, about 80% being singletons. The TCR originated in a man aged 50 to 59 who had recovered from COVID-19. The material sequenced was PBMCs or T cells enriched from blood (not recorded which).

In nucleotides, the CDR3 is TGCGCCAGCAGTGATAGCGGGGGGACCACAGATACGCAGTATTTT. Protein product: CASSDSGGTTDTQYF. The chain employs TRBV10-1 and TRBJ2-3; TRBD2 aligns across 10 bases. CDR3 length equals 15 residues. Germline-derived CDR1 and CDR2 are WNHNN and SYGVQD (reference sequence). V lost 3 bases and J lost 2; bases outside the gene matches: 2.